This T cell receptor (beta chain) was found in a study of blood T cell repertoires in COVID-19. Study-wide context: Some COVID-19 samples were acute and others convalescent; all came from the United States, Italy and Spain.

In the source study's methods: Amplified reference gene primers provided the basis for estimating nucleated cell counts. Clones were read by immunoSEQ multiplex PCR, and TCRdb kept only the in-frame ones, dropping some. The DNA gave D and trimming, while V, J and clone size come from that table. The table records 150,000 to 200,000 clones, about four fifths of them present only once. The germline gives CDR1 MNHEY, CDR2 SMNVEV (reference sequence). The CDR3 has 14 residues. Trimming left V 6 bases short and J 0 bases short, with 11 bases between. This clonotype originated in a man aged 60 to 69 with active or convalescent COVID-19. The chain recombines TRBV27 with TRBJ1-1; no definite D call. The source material was peripheral blood. CDR3 DNA sequence: TGTGCCAGCAGCTACAGCTCCATGAACACTGAAGCTTTCTTT. It translates to CASSYSSMNTEAFF.